The following is a TCR beta chain sequence with its context. Generated by immunoSEQ multiplex PCR, the TCRdb table keeps only in-frame clones and is missing some. The sample records approximately 120,000 clones, 75% to 90% being singletons. This sample was included in a study of blood T cell repertoires in COVID-19. The CDR3 has 15 amino acids. Trimming cost V 0 bases and J 7 bases; bases outside gene matches: 5. In germline, CDR1 is MNHNS, CDR2 SASEGT. The sequenced sample consisted of peripheral blood. The V and J genes are TRBV6-1 and TRBJ2-2; 7 bases line up with TRBD2. The receptor was derived from a human donor in a cohort sampled during active COVID-19. The CDR3 region has the DNA TGTGCCAGCAGTGAAGCGGGGACTACAGTCGGGGAGCTGTTTTTT. As protein: CASSEAGTTVGELFF.